This T cell receptor beta chain was identified in a study of Ad26.COV2.S vaccination and SARS-CoV-2 variants. Across the whole study: The authors gave Ad26.COV2.S intramuscularly, either once or twice 56 days apart.

The protocol was immunoSEQ multiplex PCR, while the TCRdb copy is restricted to in-frame clones and leaves out a portion. The sample records some 640,000 clones, roughly 90% being singletons. Treatment reported: 15 to 20 received Ad26.COV2.S at low or high dose, single or two shots; 5 received placebo; per-sample allocation not given. Specimen acquisition occurred on day 63 following the initial vaccine or placebo injection. CDR1 and CDR2 (germline): SGHDT, YYEEEE. Between the trimmed V and J ends, which lost 1 base and 1 base, there was a span of 3 bases. The CDR3 runs 12 residues. The receptor comes from a person between 18 and 65 years old who received the Ad26.COV2.S COVID-19 vaccine or a placebo. Source: peripheral blood, taken in a trial of Ad26.COV2.S vaccine versus placebo. The rearrangement links TRBV5-6 to TRBJ2-7; D call uncertain. The DNA for the CDR3 is TGTGCCAGCAGCTTGACTTCCTACGAGCAGTACTTC. This translates into CASSLTSYEQYF.